This entry features one T cell receptor (beta chain) sequence. The CDR3 contains 21 residues. V shed 5 bases and J 3 bases; nucleotides not matched to a gene: 26. CDR1 is LNHDA and CDR2 is SQIVND in the germline V gene (reference sequence). These data belong to a study of cytomegalovirus exposure and HLA in healthy donors. The table came from immunoSEQ multiplex PCR; TCRdb's copy has only in-frame clones and leaves some out. The sample lists about 72,000 clones, around 95% occurring once. The chain combines TRBV19 with TRBJ2-5; 8 nucleotides agree with TRBD2. This receptor was taken from a woman between 18 and 29 years old in good health and CMV-seropositive. The sequencing input was PBMCs. The CDR3 spells CASSPPGPVGARAGAEETQYF. The CDR3 DNA is TGTGCCAGTAGTCCACCGGGGCCAGTAGGAGCTAGAGCGGGGGCCGAAGAGACCCAGTACTTC.